This TCR beta chain originates from a study of blood T cell repertoires in COVID-19. Living in 24 US areas, the participants were between roughly 18 and 90 years of age. Cohort 3 recovered donors had two negative PCRs, clearance, or symptom resolution. TCRdb keeps only in-frame clones here, not all; method: immunoSEQ multiplex PCR. Seen here are roughly 180,000 clones, about 82% observed once, and the top ten hold about 9.7%. V shed 4 bases and J 7 bases; nucleotides not matched to a gene: 8. Germline lookup yields CDR1 SGDLS and CDR2 YYNGEE. The CDR3 length is 16 residues. The sample taken for sequencing was PBMCs or T cells enriched from blood (not recorded which). The sequence came from a woman aged 25-40 years who had recovered from COVID-19. The gene calls are TRBV9 and TRBJ2-1, with 13 bases lining up with TRBD2. CDR3 protein: CASSPRTSGRWNEQFF. For the CDR3, the DNA is TGTGCCAGCAGCCCCCGGACTAGCGGGAGATGGAATGAGCAGTTCTTC.